These T cell receptor beta chains were read from a single sample in a study of blood T cells in healthy people across ages. Each CDR3 protein gets one entry after TCRdb re-called the 5' RACE reads with MiXCR. The sample lists roughly 1.6 million distinct CDR3 sequences; about 32% were seen once. The sequenced sample was blood. These receptors were collected from a woman in her 30s in good health. Each CDR3 is given with its conserved first and last residue. D genes are given only for firm matches. Clone size appears in some rows only: once, few, many, or a class for an expanded clone.

J gene | D gene | V gene | clone size | CDR3 protein | CDR3 DNA
TRBJ2-1 | TRBD2 | TRBV20-1 | few | CSNRGLAGRRTYNEQFF | TGCAGTAACAGGGGTCTAGCGGGGCGACGTACCTACAATGAGCAGTTCTTC
TRBJ2-5 | TRBD2 | TRBV20-1 | - | CSARDPGLGEETQYF | TGCAGTGCTAGAGATCCCGGACTAGGGGAAGAGACCCAGTACTTC
TRBJ2-3 | - | TRBV7-6 | few | CASSSEGRNTDTQYF | TGTGCCAGCAGCTCAGAGGGGAGGAACACAGATACGCAGTATTTT
TRBJ2-7 | - | TRBV20-1 | - | CSAKPVDRVGYYEQYF | TGCAGTGCAAAGCCTGTTGATAGGGTGGGTTACTACGAGCAGTACTTC
TRBJ2-5 | - | TRBV27 | many | CASMYGETQYF | TGTGCCAGCATGTACGGCGAGACCCAGTACTTC
TRBJ2-3 | TRBD2 | TRBV6-6 | - | CASTLLSGRPTDTQYF | TGTGCCAGCACCCTTCTTAGCGGGAGGCCCACAGATACGCAGTATTTT
TRBJ1-2 | - | TRBV20-1 | - | CSAGGGSAAYGYTF | TGCAGTGCAGGCGGAGGGAGTGCGGCCTATGGCTACACCTTC
TRBJ2-7 | TRBD2 | TRBV20-1 | - | CSAREKGLSYEQYF | TGCAGTGCTAGAGAGAAGGGACTATCCTACGAGCAGTACTTC
TRBJ1-2 | - | TRBV7-9 | - | CASSLNPLWDGWFGYTF | TGTGCCAGCAGCTTAAATCCGCTCTGGGACGGGTGGTTTGGCTACACCTTC
TRBJ2-2 | - | TRBV27 | - | CASRPIAGAGELFF | TGTGCCAGCAGGCCTATAGCCGGGGCCGGGGAGCTGTTTTTT
TRBJ1-2 | - | TRBV6-2/TRBV6-3 | few | CASKTRRGDLYYGYTF | TGTGCCAGCAAGACCAGGAGGGGAGACCTCTACTATGGCTACACCTTC
TRBJ2-3 | - | TRBV5-1 | few | CASSTGGPPDTQYF | TGCGCCAGCAGCACCGGGGGGCCCCCAGATACGCAGTATTTT
TRBJ2-7 | - | TRBV7-2 | - | CASTLLRGALEDEQYF | TGTGCCAGCACCCTTCTGCGTGGCGCCCTAGAGGACGAGCAGTACTTC
TRBJ1-4 | - | TRBV28 | - | CASSPRQEREKLFF | TGTGCCAGCAGTCCGCGACAGGAGAGGGAAAAACTGTTTTTT
TRBJ2-7 | TRBD1 | TRBV7-9 | - | CASSSTETGTGIYEQYF | TGTGCCAGCAGCTCAACAGAAACCGGGACAGGGATCTACGAGCAGTACTTC
TRBJ2-1 | TRBD2 | TRBV20-1 | many | CSARDGGRAALNEQFF | TGCAGTGCTAGGGATGGCGGGAGGGCCGCCCTCAATGAGCAGTTCTTC
TRBJ2-7 | - | TRBV15 | - | CATSRLVSPYEQYF | TGTGCCACCAGCAGACTCGTCTCTCCCTACGAGCAGTACTTC
TRBJ2-7 | - | TRBV1 | few | CTSTGDRINEQYF | TGCACCAGCACGGGCGACAGGATAAACGAGCAGTACTTC
TRBJ2-7 | - | TRBV6-1 | - | CASSEVAHSYEQYF | TGTGCCAGCAGTGAAGTGGCTCATTCCTACGAGCAGTACTTC
TRBJ2-3 | TRBD1 | TRBV27 | - | CASSFRDRGADTQYF | TGTGCCAGCAGTTTTAGGGACAGGGGCGCAGATACGCAGTATTTT
TRBJ2-7 | - | TRBV29-1 | - | CSVEYRFEQYF | TGCAGCGTTGAATATCGGTTCGAGCAGTACTTC
TRBJ2-1 | TRBD2 | TRBV5-1 | - | CASSSSLAGVGEQFF | TGCGCCAGCAGCTCCTCACTAGCGGGAGTGGGTGAGCAGTTCTTC
TRBJ1-5 | TRBD1 | TRBV6-1 | - | CASSGRTGGDSNQPQHF | TGTGCCAGCAGTGGTCGGACAGGGGGCGATAGCAATCAGCCCCAGCATTTT
TRBJ2-7 | - | TRBV21-1 | few | CASFQTSGVTYEQYF | TGTGCCAGCTTCCAGACTAGCGGGGTAACCTACGAGCAGTACTTC
TRBJ2-3 | - | TRBV7-6 | - | CASSYMASGTDTQYF | TGTGCCAGCAGCTATATGGCTAGCGGCACAGATACGCAGTATTTT
TRBJ2-2 | - | TRBV5-1 | - | CASSLVGPARTGELFF | TGCGCCAGCAGCTTGGTAGGGCCAGCACGCACCGGGGAGCTGTTTTTT
TRBJ2-1 | TRBD1 | TRBV7-6 | many | CASSPGQGGVNEQFF | TGTGCCAGCAGCCCCGGACAGGGGGGGGTCAATGAGCAGTTCTTC
TRBJ2-3 | TRBD2 | TRBV5-4 | - | CASNRRLSGATDTQYF | TGTGCCAGCAACCGGAGGCTGAGCGGGGCTACAGATACGCAGTATTTT
TRBJ2-1 | TRBD1 | TRBV7-9 | - | CASSSAGGTGYNERFF | TGTGCCAGCAGCTCAGCGGGCGGGACAGGCTATAATGAGCGGTTCTTC
TRBJ1-2 | - | TRBV29-1 | - | CSSRNVGGTYGYTF | TGCAGCTCACGGAACGTAGGAGGAACCTATGGCTACACCTTC
TRBJ2-3 | - | TRBV5-6 | - | CASSLLTLSRADTQYF | TGTGCCAGCAGCTTGTTGACACTTAGTCGAGCAGATACGCAGTATTTT
TRBJ1-1 | - | TRBV20-1 | - | CSASRTAGTEAFF | TGCAGTGCTAGCCGGACCGCGGGCACTGAAGCTTTCTTT
TRBJ2-5 | - | TRBV6-1 | few | CASSVQDRLQETQYF | TGTGCCAGCAGTGTTCAGGACAGACTCCAAGAGACCCAGTACTTC
TRBJ2-1 | TRBD2 | TRBV9 | - | CASSVRLAGGKGYSEQFF | TGTGCCAGCAGCGTACGCCTAGCGGGAGGAAAAGGCTACAGTGAGCAGTTCTTC
TRBJ1-5 | TRBD1 | TRBV20-1 | - | CSASDRAKRYSNQPQHF | TGCAGTGCTAGTGACAGGGCAAAGAGGTATAGCAATCAGCCCCAGCATTTT
TRBJ2-1 | TRBD2 | TRBV5-4 | - | CASSLGTSGTSYNEQFF | TGTGCCAGCAGCCTAGGGACTAGCGGGACCTCCTACAATGAGCAGTTCTTC
TRBJ2-3 | TRBD2 | TRBV7-2 | - | CASSWTSISTDTQYF | TGTGCCAGCAGCTGGACTAGCATCAGCACAGATACGCAGTATTTT
TRBJ1-2 | - | TRBV5-5 | few | CASSLRPGAVYGYTF | TGTGCCAGCAGCTTGAGGCCAGGGGCAGTCTATGGCTACACCTTC
TRBJ2-6 | - | TRBV5-4 | few | CASSLNVGSGANVLTF | TGTGCCAGCAGCTTGAATGTGGGCTCTGGGGCCAACGTCCTGACTTTC
TRBJ2-5 | TRBD2 | TRBV7-2 | many | CASSPRRLAGTETQYF | TGTGCCAGCAGCCCAAGACGACTAGCGGGGACAGAGACCCAGTACTTC
TRBJ2-2 | - | TRBV9 | - | CASSVGGGATGELFF | TGTGCCAGCAGCGTAGGGGGCGGGGCGACCGGGGAGCTGTTTTTT
TRBJ2-1 | TRBD2 | TRBV11-1 | few | CASSPFLRTSGRRNEQFF | TGTGCCAGCAGCCCCTTTCTAAGGACTAGCGGGAGGAGAAATGAGCAGTTCTTC
TRBJ2-3 | TRBD2 | TRBV18 | - | CASSPLGASGSSNTQYF | TGTGCCAGCTCACCACTTGGGGCTAGCGGGAGTTCAAATACGCAGTATTTT
TRBJ2-1 | TRBD1 | TRBV5-1 | - | CASSLAGTAPFNEQFF | TGCGCCAGCAGCTTGGCCGGGACAGCCCCATTCAATGAGCAGTTCTTC
TRBJ1-6 | - | TRBV10-3 | - | CAISEDENSPPHF | TGTGCCATCAGTGAAGACGAGAATTCACCCCCCCACTTT
TRBJ1-1 | - | TRBV29-1 | - | CSVESGRGVNTEAFF | TGCAGCGTTGAATCAGGGCGGGGAGTCAACACTGAAGCTTTCTTT
TRBJ2-3 | TRBD2 | TRBV6-4 | - | CASSAQAGAPDTQYF | TGTGCCAGCAGTGCACAAGCGGGGGCCCCAGATACGCAGTATTTT
TRBJ1-5 | TRBD1 | TRBV10-3 | few | CAIRRQGPNQPQHF | TGTGCCATCAGGAGACAGGGGCCTAATCAGCCCCAGCATTTT
TRBJ2-7 | - | TRBV5-1 | - | CAGSIDGYEQYF | TGCGCCGGCAGCATCGACGGTTACGAGCAGTACTTC
TRBJ2-7 | TRBD2 | TRBV27 | many | CASSGGLAGPGDEQYF | TGTGCCAGCAGCGGGGGACTAGCGGGACCGGGGGACGAGCAGTACTTC
TRBJ1-2 | - | TRBV5-6 | - | CASSWGNRADGYTF | TGTGCCAGCAGCTGGGGAAACAGGGCTGACGGCTACACCTTC
TRBJ2-1 | - | TRBV9 | - | CASTVGERPYNEQFF | TGTGCCAGCACTGTCGGGGAACGGCCTTACAATGAGCAGTTCTTC
TRBJ2-7 | TRBD1 | TRBV18 | few | CASSPIGQAGEQYF | TGTGCCAGCTCACCAATTGGACAGGCGGGCGAGCAGTACTTC